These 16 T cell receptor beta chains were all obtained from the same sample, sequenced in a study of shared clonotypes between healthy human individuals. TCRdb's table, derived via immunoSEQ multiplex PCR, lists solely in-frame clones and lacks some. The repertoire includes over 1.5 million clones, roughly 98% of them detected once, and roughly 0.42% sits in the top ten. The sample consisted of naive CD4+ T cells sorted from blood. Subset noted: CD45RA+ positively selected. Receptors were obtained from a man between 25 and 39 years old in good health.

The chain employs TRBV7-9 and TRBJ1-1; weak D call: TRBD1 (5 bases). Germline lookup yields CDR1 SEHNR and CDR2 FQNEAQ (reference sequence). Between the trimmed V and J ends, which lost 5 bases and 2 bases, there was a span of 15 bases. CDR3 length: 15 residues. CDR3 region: CASSPGAIGNTEAFF. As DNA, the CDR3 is TGTGCCAGCAGCCCCGGGGCCATAGGAAACACTGAAGCTTTCTTT.

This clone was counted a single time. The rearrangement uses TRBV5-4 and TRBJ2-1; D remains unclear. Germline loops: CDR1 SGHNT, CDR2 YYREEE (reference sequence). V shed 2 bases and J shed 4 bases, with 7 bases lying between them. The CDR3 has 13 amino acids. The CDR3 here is CASSFLGYNEQFF. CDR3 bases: TGTGCCAGCAGCTTTTTAGGATACAATGAGCAGTTCTTC.

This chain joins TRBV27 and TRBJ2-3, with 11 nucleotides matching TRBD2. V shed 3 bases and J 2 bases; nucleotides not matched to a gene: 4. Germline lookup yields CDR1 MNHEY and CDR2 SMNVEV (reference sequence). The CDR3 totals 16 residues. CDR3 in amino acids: CASSFKTSGDTDTQYF. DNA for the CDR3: TGTGCCAGCAGTTTTAAGACTAGCGGGGACACAGATACGCAGTATTTT.

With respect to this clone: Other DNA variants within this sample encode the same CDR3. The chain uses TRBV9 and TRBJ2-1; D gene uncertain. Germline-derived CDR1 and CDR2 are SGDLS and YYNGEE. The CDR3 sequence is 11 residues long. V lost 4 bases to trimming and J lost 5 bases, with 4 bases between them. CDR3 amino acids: CASSLNNEQFF. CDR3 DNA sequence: TGTGCCAGCAGCTTAAACAATGAGCAGTTCTTC.

CDR3 bases: TGCGCCAGCAGCCAAGAACTCACAGGGTCGCGGGAGCTGTTTTTT. Translation: CASSQELTGSRELFF. V usage is TRBV4-1 and J usage is TRBJ2-2; maybe TRBD1 (6 bases). With 0 bases removed from V and 9 bases from J, the gap between germline ends came to 14 bases. Germline loops: CDR1 MGHRA, CDR2 YSYEKL. This CDR3 comprises 15 residues.

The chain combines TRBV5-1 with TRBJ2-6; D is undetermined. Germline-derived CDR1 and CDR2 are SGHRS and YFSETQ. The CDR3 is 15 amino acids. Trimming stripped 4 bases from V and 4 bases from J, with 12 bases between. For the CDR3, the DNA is TGCGCCAGCAGCATATTGGCAGTCGGGGCCAACGTCCTGACTTTC. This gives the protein CASSILAVGANVLTF.

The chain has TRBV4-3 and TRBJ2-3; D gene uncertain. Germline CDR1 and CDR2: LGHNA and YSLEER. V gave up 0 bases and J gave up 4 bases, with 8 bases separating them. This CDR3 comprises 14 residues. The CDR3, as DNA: TGCGCCAGCAGCCAAGATCCCTCCTCAGATACGCAGTATTTT. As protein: CASSQDPSSDTQYF.

The CDR3 DNA follows: TGTGCCAGCAGTTACAGCGGGACTGGAAAACAGTTCTTC. Its translation is CASSYSGTGKQFF. This chain joins TRBV6-5 and TRBJ2-1; TRBD2 aligns across 7 bases. Trimming cost V 2 bases and J 13 bases; bases outside gene matches: 8. CDR1 is MNHEY, CDR2 SVGAGI, per germline. CDR3 length: 13 residues.

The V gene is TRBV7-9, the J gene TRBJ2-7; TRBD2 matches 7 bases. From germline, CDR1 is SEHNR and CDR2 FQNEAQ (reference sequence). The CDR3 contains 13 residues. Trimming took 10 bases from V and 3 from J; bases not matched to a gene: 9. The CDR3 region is CATTGGGNYEQYF. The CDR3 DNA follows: TGTGCCACCACCGGGGGAGGGAACTACGAGCAGTACTTC. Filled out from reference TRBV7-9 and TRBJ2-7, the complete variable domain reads DTGVSQNPRHKITKRGQNVTFRCDPISEHNRLYWYRQTLGQGPEFLTYFQNEAQLEKSRLLSDRFSAERPKGSFSTLEIQRTEQGDSAMYLCATTGGGNYEQYFGPGTRLTVT.

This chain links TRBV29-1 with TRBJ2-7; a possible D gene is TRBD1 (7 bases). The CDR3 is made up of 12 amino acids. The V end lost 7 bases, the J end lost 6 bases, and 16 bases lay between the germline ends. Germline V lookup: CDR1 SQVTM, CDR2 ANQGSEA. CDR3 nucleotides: TGCAGCGCGGTTCCCCAGGGGGGCGAGCAGTACTTC. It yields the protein CSAVPQGGEQYF.

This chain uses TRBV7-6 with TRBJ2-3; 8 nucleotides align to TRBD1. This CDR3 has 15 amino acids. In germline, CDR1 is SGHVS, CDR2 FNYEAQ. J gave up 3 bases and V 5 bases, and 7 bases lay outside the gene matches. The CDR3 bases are TGTGCCAGCAGCCCAACCGGGACAGGAACAGATACGCAGTATTTT. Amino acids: CASSPTGTGTDTQYF.

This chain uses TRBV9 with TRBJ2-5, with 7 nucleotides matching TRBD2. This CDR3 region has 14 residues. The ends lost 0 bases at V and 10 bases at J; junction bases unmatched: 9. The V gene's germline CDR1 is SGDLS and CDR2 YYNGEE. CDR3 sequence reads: CASSVEEGGKSQYF. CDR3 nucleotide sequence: TGTGCCAGCAGCGTAGAGGAGGGAGGGAAGAGCCAGTACTTC.

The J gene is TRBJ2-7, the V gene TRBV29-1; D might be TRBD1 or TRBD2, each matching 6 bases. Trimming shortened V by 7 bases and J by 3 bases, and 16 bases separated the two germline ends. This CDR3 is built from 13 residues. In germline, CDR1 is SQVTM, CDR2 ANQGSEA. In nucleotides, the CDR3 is TGCAGCGGGGGGGCAGGGCAGAACTACGAGCAGTACTTC. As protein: CSGGAGQNYEQYF.

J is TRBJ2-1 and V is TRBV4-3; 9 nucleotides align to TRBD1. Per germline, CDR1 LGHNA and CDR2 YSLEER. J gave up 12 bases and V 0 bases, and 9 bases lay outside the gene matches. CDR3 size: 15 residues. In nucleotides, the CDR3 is TGCGCCAGCAGCCAAGATAAGGACAGGGGTTTTCGGCAGTTCTTC. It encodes CASSQDKDRGFRQFF.

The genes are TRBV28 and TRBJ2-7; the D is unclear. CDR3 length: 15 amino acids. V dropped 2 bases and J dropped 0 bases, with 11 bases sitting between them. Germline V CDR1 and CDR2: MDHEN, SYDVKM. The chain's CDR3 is CASSLRRQHSYEQYF. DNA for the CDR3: TGTGCCAGCAGTTTAAGGCGGCAGCACTCCTACGAGCAGTACTTC.

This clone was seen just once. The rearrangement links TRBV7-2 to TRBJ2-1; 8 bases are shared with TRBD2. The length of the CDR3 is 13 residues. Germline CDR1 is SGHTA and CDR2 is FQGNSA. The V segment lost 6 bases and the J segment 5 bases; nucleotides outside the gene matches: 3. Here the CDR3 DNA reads TGTGCCAGCAGACTAGCGGAAAACAATGAGCAGTTCTTC. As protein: CASRLAENNEQFF. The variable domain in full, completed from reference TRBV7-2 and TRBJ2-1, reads GAGVSQSPSNKVTEKGKDVELRCDPISGHTALYWYRQSLGQGLEFLIYFQGNSAPDKSGLPSDRFSAERTGGSVSTLTIQRTQQEDSAVYLCASRLAENNEQFFGPGTRLTVL.